These T cell receptor beta chains were read from a single sample in a study of blood T cell repertoires in COVID-19. The repertoire was sequenced with immunoSEQ multiplex PCR; TCRdb's copy has only in-frame clones and lacks some. Among about 400,000 clones listed, roughly 90% were seen once. The sample taken for sequencing was PBMCs or T cells enriched from blood (not recorded which). The receptors were gathered from a woman aged 30 to 39 who had recovered from COVID-19. CDR3s include the opening cysteine and the closing phenylalanine or tryptophan. The D gene is left open where the match is weak. Some rows mark clone size as missing; the rest say once, few, many or name a class of expanded clone.

>TRBJ1-2|.|.|TRBV27
TGTGCCAGCAGTTTATCGCTAGCCTCCACCTGGGGCTACACCTTC
CASSLSLASTWGYTF
>TRBJ1-2|.|.|TRBV6-5
TGTGCCAGCACTCCGATGCAGGGGAACTATGGCTACACCTTC
CASTPMQGNYGYTF
>TRBJ1-2|.|.|TRBV15
TGTGCCACCAGCAGAGTCGGATACAACGATAATACCGGGACAAGTAGCGAGGTCACCTTC
CATSRVGYNDNTGTSSEVTF
>TRBJ2-7|.|.|TRBV18
TGTGCCAGCTCACCGGGGGGGCAGTCTTCCGAGCAGTACTTC
CASSPGGQSSEQYF
>TRBJ2-2|.|.|TRBV9
TGTGCCAGCAGCCCTAGCAGCGTTGGGGAGCTGTTTTTT
CASSPSSVGELFF
>TRBJ2-7|once|TRBD2|TRBV27
TGTGCCAGCAGTTTATCGGCGACTAGCGGTACCTACGAGCAGTACTTC
CASSLSATSGTYEQYF
>TRBJ1-2|once|.|TRBV14
TGTGCCAGCAGCCAAGACACTAACTATGGCTACACCTTC
CASSQDTNYGYTF
>TRBJ1-1|.|.|TRBV10-3
TGTGCCACCCGACACCAAGACAGGAACACTGAAGCTTTCTTT
CATRHQDRNTEAFF
>TRBJ1-6|.|.|TRBV3-1/TRBV3-2
TGTGCCAGCAGCCAAGGATCCCCCGGGGGGTCACCCCTCCACTTT
CASSQGSPGGSPLHF
>TRBJ1-1|.|.|TRBV7-2
TGTGCCAGCAGCCCTCGGGGGGGGAGGGGCACTGAAGCTTTCTTT
CASSPRGGRGTEAFF
>TRBJ2-3|.|.|TRBV21-1
TGTGCCAGCAGCAAAGTCAGGGCTACGCAGTATTTT
CASSKVRATQYF
>TRBJ1-3|.|.|TRBV5-1
TGCGCCAGCAGCTTAGGTTCGCCCGGAGGCTCTGGAAACACCATATATTTT
CASSLGSPGGSGNTIYF
>TRBJ2-7|.|TRBD1|TRBV28
TGTGCCAGCAGTCCACACAGGGGTCCCCACTACGAGCAGTACTTC
CASSPHRGPHYEQYF
>TRBJ2-1|.|.|TRBV7-3
TGTGCCAGCGGGACAACCAAATCCCATGAGCAGTTCTTC
CASGTTKSHEQFF
>TRBJ1-1|.|TRBD1|TRBV30
TGTGCCTGGAGGCCCCCGGACAGGGAACACTGGGAAGCTTTCTTT
CAWRPPDREHWEAFF
>TRBJ1-6|.|.|TRBV10-1
TGCGCCAGGGCAGGGGAGAATTCACCCCTCCACTTT
CARAGENSPLHF
>TRBJ2-7|.|.|TRBV27
TGTGCCAGCAGTTTCTCTGGACAGAACTACGAGCAGTACTTC
CASSFSGQNYEQYF
>TRBJ2-1|.|TRBD2|TRBV4-3
TGCGCCAGCAGCCAGGGGTCTAGCGGGGGGATCTCCTACAATGAGCAGTTCTTC
CASSQGSSGGISYNEQFF